This T cell receptor (beta chain) was identified during a study of T cell responses to AZD1222 COVID-19 vaccine. Study-level findings and limits: Of spike-specific TCRs, nearly half reportedly target regions left unmutated in variants. CD4 TCRs linked to vaccination spanned spike, dominating at 160-218 and 743-854.

The CDR3 length is 13 residues. Trimming removed 0 bases from V and 0 bases from J, with 3 bases in between. Germline V gives CDR1 GTSNPN, CDR2 SVGIG (reference sequence). Using immunoSEQ multiplex PCR, the repertoire was profiled, and TCRdb retains in-frame clones only, with some absent. Of 110,000 to 150,000 clones in the sample, around 91% were seen once. Worth noting for this clone: The antigen is not known.

Sequenced material: peripheral blood, taken on day 0 of AZD1222 vaccination. The V and J genes are TRBV30 and TRBJ1-5; D gene unclear. The sequence derives from an adult in good health. Here the CDR3 reads CAWSVNSNQPQHF. CDR3 nucleotides: TGTGCCTGGAGTGTAAATAGCAATCAGCCCCAGCATTTT.